Following are 2 T cell receptor beta chains from one sample sequenced in a study of T cell repertoires in cytomegalovirus infection. MiXCR was run by TCRdb on the reads, yielding one entry per CDR3 protein. The sample has 250,000 or so distinct CDR3 sequences, approximately 13% seen once; the top ten hold 1.5% to 2%. The sample comprised PBMCs. These receptors were obtained from a human donor in good health (CMV status not recorded). Some clones in this sample may be carry-over from other donors' samples.

This clonotype occurred many times. This chain links TRBV7-3 with TRBJ2-1; TRBD1 might be the D (6 bases). Germline assignment: CDR1 SGHTA and CDR2 FQGTGA. Trimming took off 6 bases at V and 0 bases at J, with 12 bases between the two ends. The CDR3 length is 15 residues. This chain's CDR3 is CASSPGVSSYNEQFF. Here the CDR3 DNA reads TGTGCCAGCAGTCCAGGGGTAAGCTCCTACAATGAGCAGTTCTTC. Supplemented by reference TRBV7-3 and TRBJ2-1, the full variable domain reads GAGVSQTPSNKVTEKGKYVELRCDPISGHTALYWYRQSLGQGPEFLIYFQGTGAADDSGLPNDRFFAVRPEGSVSTLKIQRTERGDSAVYLCASSPGVSSYNEQFFGPGTRLTVL.

This clonotype has a count of ten or more. This sequence joins TRBV5-4 and TRBJ2-5, with TRBD2 matching over 8 bases. This CDR3 has 15 amino acids. Trimming took 0 bases from V and 4 from J; bases not matched to a gene: 5. Germline V gene data show CDR1 as SGHNT and CDR2 as YYREEE (reference sequence). The CDR3, as DNA: TGTGCCAGCAGCTTGGCCGGGGGGGCGGCAGAGACCCAGTACTTC. Protein sequence: CASSLAGGAAETQYF.